Reported below is one TCR beta chain. What it binds is not known. This specimen belongs to a study of T-cell reconstitution after alpha-beta-depleted transplantation in children. Preparation of the TCRbeta library involved a method that used unique molecular identifiers. In TCRdb, the PCR reads were re-called with MiXCR into one record per CDR3 protein. The sample yields about 1,000,000 distinct CDR3 sequences, roughly 29% seen once. Trimming took off 4 bases at V and 4 bases at J, with 13 bases between the two ends. The CDR3 covers 14 residues. Study outcomes and limitations: One year after transplant, T-cell counts and diversity came mostly from newly produced T cells. Reports say that about two months after transplant, the alpha-beta T cells came out of several hundred graft clones that had expanded. The origin of high day-60 TCRbeta diversity in some patients lay in surviving recipient T cells and thymic progenitors.

The sequenced sample was PBMCs, mostly from graft donor cells, obtained 360 days after TCRalphabeta/CD19-depleted stem cell transplant. The receptor was isolated from a boy under two years old who had a stem cell transplant for SCID, so the T cells may come from the graft donor. The rearrangement joins TRBV12-3 or TRBV12-4 to TRBJ1-2; D is unclear. CDR3 bases: TGTGCCAGCAGTTCCTTCCGGGCCAGCTATGGCTACACCTTC. Translating it yields CASSSFRASYGYTF.